This T cell receptor beta chain originates from a study of T and B cells in COVID-19 patients (dated by TCRdb to 2018 to 2020). Broadly, across the study: In this study, adaptive immunity was profiled in COVID-19 patients who either had active infection or had recovered, using TRB and IGH repertoire sequencing of peripheral blood. The recovered cohort included 19 patients who contributed approximately 22 samples, and most of those patients had mild to moderate COVID-19 that was managed on an outpatient basis. A median age of approximately 35 years was recorded in the recovered cohort versus around 67 years in the active-infection cohort. Of the approximately 20 patients in the active-infection cohort, 12 were critically ill and needed mechanical ventilation or ECMO. Of the approximately 22 patients in the active-infection cohort, 18 had comorbidities associated with unfavorable COVID-19 outcome. Over 7.5 million TCR sequences were analysed from a TCR and BCR sequence repository that comprised 30 to 45 patients and approximately 69 time points. Because samples were available both during active disease and after recovery, a couple of patients were counted in both the recovered and the active cohorts. Repertoire analyses used an age-matched reference group of approximately 42 healthy donors who were negative for COVID-19 antibodies as the comparison. Up to roughly 10 follow-up blood samples were collected per patient, with some samples spanning different disease stages in the same individual.

This sample was sequenced with an Illumina MiSeq. TRB rearrangements were amplified by multiplex PCR with BIOMED2 TRB-A/B primer pools. Illumina-compatible adapters and 7-nucleotide sample barcodes were added to the amplicons in two consecutive PCRs. Phusion HS II polymerase was used for all library PCRs. The amplicons were purified from gel with the NucleoSpin Gel and PCR Clean-up kit, measured on Qubit, and then pooled at approximately 4 nM. The quality of the amplicon pool was checked on an Agilent 2100 Bioanalyzer prior to Illumina next-generation sequencing. Turning to the authors' computational methods: Annotation of TRB rearrangements was done in MiXCR 3.0.8 with the default MiXCR reference library. Non-productive reads and sequences with fewer than 2 reads were excluded, and each unique CDR3 nucleotide sequence counted as one clone. R 3.5.1 was used to calculate clonality, diversity, richness and V-J gene usage. GLIPH2 was used for TCR clustering by CDR3 similarity, and generation probabilities were calculated by OLGA. Only GLIPH2 clusters containing at least four unique TCR clonotypes present in at least three individuals were kept. TCRdb ran its own pipeline on the public reads, namely fastp trimming at Q25 and MiXCR clone calling, and kept in-frame beta chains. One record per CDR3 amino acid sequence lists the most common genes and DNA. None of the V and J calls come from the authors' own analysis; TCRdb made them. Across this sample there are 15,000 to 20,000 distinct CDR3 sequences, with 25% to 35% seen only once. In total, the top ten clones hold around 4.8% of the sample.

CDR1 is given as SGHTA and CDR2 as FQGNSA, both from the germline V gene. At the junction V is shortened by 5 bases and J by 2 bases; bases outside the gene matches: 9. Spanning cysteine to phenylalanine, the CDR3 consists of 16 amino acids. Of all the DNA, just the CDR3 is kept, 48 bases in frame from base 1. This clonotype was detected a few times. What antigen it recognizes has not been identified. Qualities for individual bases were not recorded, and no much larger clone is one base off. Genomic DNA extracted from blood, in amounts of roughly 250-500 ng, served as the starting material for amplifying TRB repertoires. Study-level results and caveats: The size of the cohort was considered insufficient for assessing HLA contributions to COVID-19 susceptibility or severity. Strongly skewed TRBV/TRBJ gene usage was reported in patients with COVID-19. Few blood samples were available from mildly ill patients while symptoms were present or from severe cases at early time points. A total of 2,000 to 2,500 exclusive TCR clusters, including 30 to 40 low-pGen clusters, were found in the recovered cohort. Specific T cell subsets (CD4+/Treg/CD8+) and sorted SARS-CoV-2-responsive or tetramer+ T cells had not yet been sequenced, and these experiments were ongoing. In active COVID-19, TRB repertoires were highly clonal, while at recovery, diversity and richness increased above the levels seen in healthy donors. Prospective validation of the reported TCR clusters was stated to be required before clinical use.

Sequenced input: blood. The chain is made from TRBV7-2 and TRBJ1-3; 7 nucleotides in the junction match TRBD1. The TCR comes from a human donor who had recovered from COVID-19. The CDR3 loop reads CASSQMGQGAGNTIYF. In nucleotide form, the sequence is TGTGCCAGCAGCCAGATGGGGCAGGGGGCTGGAAACACCATATATTTT.